Given below is one TCR beta chain in context. Its antigen is unknown. Researchers ran the PCR with 60 Vbeta and 13 Jbeta primers. Produced via immunoSEQ multiplex PCR; TCRdb's table is partial and in-frame only. In the table there are 100,000 to 150,000 clones, around 83% of which are singletons. These data are taken from a study of cytomegalovirus exposure and HLA in healthy donors. Points from the study as a whole: Most subjects' HLA-A and HLA-B alleles were reportedly predicted from TCR beta sequences. Serostatus for CMV was the only available immune exposure information. Sequencing probably produced one cluster of sequence variants that were highly shared.

Sequenced sample: PBMCs. The source of this sequence is a man in his fifties in good health and CMV-seronegative.

The CDR3 reads CASSPRLAGGHQETQYF. The CDR3 coding sequence is TGTGCCAGCAGCCCCCGACTAGCGGGGGGCCATCAAGAGACCCAGTACTTC. V is TRBV11-1 and J is TRBJ2-5, with 13 positions matching TRBD2. The V gene end was trimmed by 5 bases and the J gene end by 2 bases; junction bases not matched to a gene: 8. The CDR3 has 17 amino acids. The germline V gene encodes CDR1 SGHAT and CDR2 FQDESV (reference sequence).